The present TCR beta chain was sequenced within a study of beta chain features in type 1 diabetes. Study summary: Cell yields, gender and age were similar in healthy donors and patients. Whole-study results and caveats: Moderate but significant shortening of TCRB CDR3s was recorded in all four CD4+ subsets from Type 1 diabetes patients.

This clone occurred a few times. Antigen specificity is unknown. TCRB transcripts that were expressed got sequenced, as all of the isolated RNA had been reverse transcribed. Some 3.6 million reads was the average for naive, central memory and regulatory T cell samples. This table comes from immunoSEQ multiplex PCR, and its TCRdb copy is limited to in-frame clones, with some not included. The sample contains 120,000 to 150,000 clones, about 13% of which appear only once. The germline V gene encodes CDR1 MNHEY and CDR2 SVGAGI. This CDR3 contains 11 residues. Trimming removed 7 bases from V and 9 bases from J; junction bases left unmatched: 3.

The source material was central memory CD4+ T cells from blood. This sequence joins TRBV6-5 and TRBJ2-3; TRBD2 matches at 8 bases. The TCR originated in a man aged 18 to 29 with type 1 diabetes. The DNA of the CDR3 is TGTGCCAGCATCGTAGCGGGGACGCAGTATTTT. Protein: CASIVAGTQYF.